The 13 T cell receptor beta chains presented below share a single source sample, sequenced in a study of T cell changes during pregnancy in multiple sclerosis (dated by TCRdb to about 2019). Library preparation employed the immunoSEQ multiplex PCR assay. The immuneACCESS repertoire file appears here via TCRdb, limited to in-frame rearrangements. These files lack a portion of the clones; in checked studies, under half of the deficit traces to unresolved V genes, and the cause of the others is not known. The sample table records about 68,000 clones; just over 90% of these occur just once. The ten biggest clones cover around 1.6% of the sample. The sample in question was peripheral blood, obtained in the third trimester of pregnancy. These receptors originate from a female donor with multiple sclerosis, enrolled in a pregnancy study.

The gene calls are TRBV6-1 and TRBJ2-7; 7 nucleotides align to TRBD1. The CDR3 length is 15 residues. Unmatched junction bases numbered 6, after V lost 4 bases and J lost 0 bases. From germline, CDR1 is MNHNS and CDR2 SASEGT. CDR3 amino acids: CASSVTGQSSYEQYF. The CDR3, as DNA: TGTGCCAGCAGTGTGACGGGACAGAGCTCCTACGAGCAGTACTTC.

This clone was detected a few times. This chain connects TRBV6-6 to TRBJ1-1, with D perhaps matching TRBD1 (6 bases). CDR1 and CDR2 from the germline V gene are MNHNY and SVGAGI (reference sequence). Trimming cost V 6 bases and J 5 bases, with 13 bases left between them. This CDR3 comprises 13 residues. CDR3 nucleotide sequence: TGTGCCAGCAGCCCTCAGGGGCATACTGAAGCTTTCTTT. Its protein product is CASSPQGHTEAFF.

V and J are TRBV5-1 and TRBJ2-7, with TRBD2 matching 8 bases. Losses at the gene ends were 0 bases for V and 4 bases for J; bases not matched to a gene: 15. Germline values: CDR1 SGHRS, CDR2 YFSETQ. The length of the CDR3 is 18 residues. The CDR3 here is CASSLAHLAGPGVYEQYF. CDR3 bases: TGCGCCAGCAGCTTGGCCCACTTAGCGGGACCGGGGGTTTACGAGCAGTACTTC.

The rearrangement uses TRBV19 and TRBJ2-7; D possibly corresponds to TRBD1 (5 bases). Trimming cost V 1 base and J 4 bases, with 14 bases left between them. Germline V CDR1 and CDR2: LNHDA, SQIVND (reference sequence). CDR3 size: 15 residues. CDR3 amino acids: CASSIVGASPYEQYF. The CDR3, as DNA: TGTGCCAGTAGTATAGTTGGGGCGTCCCCTTACGAGCAGTACTTC.

This clone was observed once. The J gene is TRBJ1-2, the V gene TRBV10-3; no clear D. The germline V and J ends were trimmed by 4 bases and 2 bases, with 11 bases remaining between them. This CDR3 region has 14 residues. Per the germline V gene, CDR1 is ENHRY and CDR2 is SYGVKD. DNA for the CDR3: TGTGCCATCAGTGGCCCAGGCGCAAACTATGGCTACACCTTC. Its translation is CAISGPGANYGYTF.

The chain carries TRBV21-1 and TRBJ1-1; the table's D call TRBD1 went unverified against the DNA. TRBV21-1 counts as a pseudogene. This CDR3 contains 17 residues. The CDR3 DNA reads as TGTGCCAGCAGCAAAGAGAAGGGGGCAGTAAGGGACACTGAAGCTTTCTTT. This encodes CASSKEKGAVRDTEAFF.

V usage is TRBV5-8 and J usage is TRBJ1-1; the D is unclear. The CDR3 totals 14 residues. CDR1 and CDR2 (germline): SGHTS, YDEGEE. V was shortened by 2 bases and J by 11 bases, with 19 bases between the two germline ends. The CDR3 is CASSFYLTPPAAFF. The CDR3 bases are TGTGCCAGCAGCTTCTATTTGACACCCCCTGCCGCTTTCTTT.

CDR3 sequence (DNA): TGTGCCAGCAGTGAACTCTATCGCTCTGGAAACACCATATATTTT. Translation gives CASSELYRSGNTIYF. The chain recombines TRBV2 with TRBJ1-3; no clear D gene. In germline, CDR1 is SNHLY, CDR2 FYNNEI. V shed 2 bases and J shed 0 bases, with 8 bases lying between them. This CDR3 region has 15 residues.

This sequence joins TRBV30 and TRBJ2-5, with 9 bases matching TRBD2. Per the germline V gene, CDR1 is GTSNPN and CDR2 is SVGIG (reference sequence). The CDR3 runs 13 residues. V gave up 2 bases and J gave up 5 bases; unmatched junction bases: 3. The CDR3 sequence is CAWSSGGPETQYF. CDR3 DNA: TGTGCCTGGAGTAGCGGGGGGCCGGAGACCCAGTACTTC.

The V gene is TRBV16, the J gene TRBJ1-1; 11 nucleotides match TRBD1. CDR3 length: 15 amino acids. The germline V gene has CDR1 KGHSY and CDR2 FQNENV. Trimming cost V 1 base and J 3 bases; bases outside gene matches: 1. CDR3 sequence: CASSQWGQGDTEAFF. In nucleotides, the CDR3 is TGTGCCAGCAGCCAATGGGGACAGGGGGACACTGAAGCTTTCTTT.

The gene calls are TRBV11-1 and TRBJ1-2; a possible D gene is TRBD1 (6 bases). With 1 base removed from V and 8 bases from J, the gap between germline ends came to 11 bases. Per germline, CDR1 SGHAT and CDR2 FQDESV (reference sequence). The CDR3 contains 13 residues. CDR3 protein: CASSLDRERGYTF. The CDR3 DNA sequence: TGTGCCAGCAGCTTAGACAGGGAACGAGGCTACACCTTC.

The chain is built from TRBV2 and TRBJ1-1, with a weak D call TRBD1 (5 bases). This CDR3 comprises 12 residues. The germline gives CDR1 SNHLY, CDR2 FYNNEI. The V and J ends lost 8 bases and 4 bases respectively, with 11 bases between them. Here the CDR3 reads CASGGGVTEAFF. CDR3 sequence (DNA): TGTGCCAGCGGCGGGGGGGTCACTGAAGCTTTCTTT.

The J gene is TRBJ2-1, the V gene TRBV7-6; tentative D call: TRBD1 (5 bases). V was pared by 1 base and J by 3 bases, with 7 bases between. This CDR3 has 14 amino acids. Germline CDR1 reads SGHVS; CDR2 reads FNYEAQ. CDR3 in DNA: TGTGCCAGCAGCTTAGGGGGCAGCTACAATGAGCAGTTCTTC. Its protein is CASSLGGSYNEQFF.